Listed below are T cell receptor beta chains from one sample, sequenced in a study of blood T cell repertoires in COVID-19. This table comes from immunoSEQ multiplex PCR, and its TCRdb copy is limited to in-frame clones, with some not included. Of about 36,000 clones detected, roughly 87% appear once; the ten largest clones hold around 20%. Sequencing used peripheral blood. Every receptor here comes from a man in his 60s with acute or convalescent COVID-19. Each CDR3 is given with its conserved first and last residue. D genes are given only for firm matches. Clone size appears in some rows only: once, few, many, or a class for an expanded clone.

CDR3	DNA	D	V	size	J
CASSGPGQGIYGYTF	TGTGCCAGCAGTGGCCCGGGACAGGGTATCTATGGCTACACCTTC	TRBD1	TRBV28	NA	TRBJ1-2
CASSQRTSGRAWETQYF	TGTGCCAGCAGCCAAAGGACTAGCGGGAGGGCCTGGGAGACCCAGTACTTC	TRBD2	TRBV14	NA	TRBJ2-5
CASSYSQGSEQFF	TGCGCCAGCAGCTATAGCCAGGGGAGTGAGCAGTTCTTC	NA	TRBV5-1	NA	TRBJ2-1
CASRPNWENSPLHF	TGTGCCAGCAGGCCAAACTGGGAGAATTCACCCCTCCACTTT	NA	TRBV25-1	NA	TRBJ1-6
CSVEGGNSYNEQFF	TGCAGCGTTGAGGGGGGGAACTCCTACAATGAGCAGTTCTTC	TRBD2	TRBV29-1	NA	TRBJ2-1
CASSASGMANYGYTF	TGTGCCAGCAGCGCTTCAGGGATGGCTAACTATGGCTACACCTTC	NA	TRBV5-8	NA	TRBJ1-2
CASSLSRVHGYTF	TGTGCCAGCAGTTTATCCAGGGTCCATGGCTACACCTTC	NA	TRBV12-3/TRBV12-4	once	TRBJ1-2
CASSIPSLGQGGTEAFF	TGTGCCAGTAGTATCCCATCTTTGGGCCAGGGAGGAACTGAAGCTTTCTTT	NA	TRBV19	few	TRBJ1-1
CASEDLNNEQFF	TGTGCCAGTGAGGACTTAAACAATGAGCAGTTCTTC	NA	TRBV19	NA	TRBJ2-1
CASSYVGTSGSVRYEQFF	TGTGCCAGCAGTTATGTAGGGACTAGCGGGAGTGTTCGCTATGAGCAGTTCTTC	TRBD2	TRBV6-2/TRBV6-3	NA	TRBJ2-1
CASSPLVSTYNEQFF	TGTGCCAGCAGCCCGTTAGTTTCAACCTACAATGAGCAGTTCTTC	NA	TRBV14	NA	TRBJ2-1
CAWSGGGRSGNTIYF	TGTGCCTGGAGTGGGGGGGGTCGCTCTGGAAACACCATATATTTT	NA	TRBV30	NA	TRBJ1-3
CASSPTGSGEQFF	TGTGCCAGCAGCCCGACAGGTTCGGGTGAGCAGTTCTTC	NA	TRBV6-6	NA	TRBJ2-1